The 18 T cell receptor beta chains below were found in one sample sequenced in a study of early T cells in non-severe SARS-CoV-2 infection. TCRdb used MiXCR to reprocess the 5' RACE reads, holding one entry per CDR3 protein. This table has roughly 51,000 distinct CDR3 sequences, under 7.5% appearing once. This sample comprised whole blood, obtained at baseline. The origin of the receptors is an adult who was a healthcare worker with PCR-confirmed SARS-CoV-2 infection or an uninfected control (not recorded which).

This clonotype was seen at least ten times. V gene TRBV9 combines with J gene TRBJ2-7, with TRBD1 identical over 11 bases. CDR3 size: 16 residues. Trimming cost V 2 bases and J 7 bases; bases outside gene matches: 11. CDR1 is SGDLS, CDR2 YYNGEE, per germline. CDR3 DNA: TGTGCCAGCAGCGTCCGAGGACAGGGGGCGCCGGGGGAGCAGTACTTC. It yields the protein CASSVRGQGAPGEQYF.

This clonotype has more than one count but fewer than ten. The rearrangement uses TRBV4-3 and TRBJ1-6; TRBD1 is a possible D gene (6 bases). V gave up 0 bases and J gave up 5 bases, with 11 bases separating them. The germline V gene encodes CDR1 LGHNA and CDR2 YSLEER. This CDR3 is 16 amino acids long. Here the CDR3 reads CASSQDGGLNNSPLHF. The CDR3 DNA sequence: TGCGCCAGCAGCCAAGACGGGGGGCTAAATAATTCACCCCTCCACTTT.

This clonotype was seen many times. The chain is built from TRBV5-5 and TRBJ2-7; D uncertain. Trimming left V 0 bases short and J 1 base short, with 11 bases between. The CDR3 length is 15 residues. Looked up from germline, CDR1 is SGHKS and CDR2 is YYEKEE (reference sequence). This CDR3 reads CASSLGHFISYEQYF. CDR3 bases: TGTGCCAGCAGCTTGGGACATTTTATTTCCTACGAGCAGTACTTC.

The chain has TRBV5-1 and TRBJ2-7, with D unresolved. This CDR3 comprises 16 residues. Germline V lookup: CDR1 SGHRS, CDR2 YFSETQ. V was trimmed by 0 bases and J by 9 bases, leaving 22 bases between them. CDR3: CASSLVRADRPTRQYF. DNA of the CDR3: TGCGCCAGCAGCTTGGTTAGGGCGGACCGTCCCACGCGGCAGTACTTC. Based on the CDR3 plus reference TRBV5-1 and TRBJ2-7, the full variable domain is KAGVTQTPRYLIKTRGQQVTLSCSPISGHRSVSWYQQTPGQGLQFLFEYFSETQRNKGNFPGRFSGRQFSNSRSEMNVSTLELGDSALYLCASSLVRADRPTRQYFGPGTRLTVT.

The rearrangement joins TRBV18 to TRBJ1-5, with D tentatively TRBD1 (5 bases). From germline, CDR1 is KGHSH and CDR2 LQKENI. V was shortened by 4 bases and J by 3 bases, with 10 bases between the two germline ends. This CDR3 comprises 14 residues. CDR3 in amino acids: CASSLTAINQPQHF. CDR3 nucleotide sequence: TGTGCCAGCTCACTGACAGCCATCAATCAGCCCCAGCATTTT.

This clonotype was recorded at least ten times. This chain joins TRBV12-3 or TRBV12-4 and TRBJ1-5, with D uncertain. The germline V and J ends were trimmed by 1 base and 0 bases, with 4 bases remaining between them. The CDR3 runs 14 residues. In nucleotides, the CDR3 is TGTGCCAGCAGTTTAGGGGGTAGCAATCAGCCCCAGCATTTT. This sequence encodes CASSLGGSNQPQHF.

The rearrangement uses TRBV7-8 and TRBJ1-2, with a tentative D call TRBD1 (6 bases). Germline values: CDR1 SGHVS, CDR2 FQNEAQ. Trimming cost V 1 base and J 7 bases, with 13 bases left between them. The CDR3 runs to 14 residues. This CDR3 reads CASSLEGRRGGYTF. The CDR3 nucleotides are TGTGCCAGCAGCTTAGAGGGGCGCAGGGGTGGCTACACCTTC.

J is TRBJ2-7 and V is TRBV11-3, with D unresolved. The CDR3 contains 14 residues. Looked up from germline, CDR1 is SGHNT and CDR2 is YENEEA. V dropped 5 bases and J dropped 0 bases, with 11 bases sitting between them. The CDR3 sequence: CASSPDASSYEQYF. CDR3 nucleotide sequence: TGTGCCAGCAGCCCCGACGCGAGCTCCTACGAGCAGTACTTC. Filled out from reference TRBV11-3 and TRBJ2-7, the complete variable domain reads EAGVVQSPRYKIIEKKQPVAFWCNPISGHNTLYWYLQNLGQGPELLIRYENEEAVDDSQLPKDRFSAERLKGVDSTLKIQPAELGDSAVYLCASSPDASSYEQYFGPGTRLTVT.

At least ten counts were recorded for this clonotype. J is TRBJ1-6 and V is TRBV5-6; no firm D call. CDR1 is SGHDT, CDR2 YYEEEE, per germline. Trimming removed 4 bases at V and 0 bases at J, with 8 bases between. This CDR3 contains 15 residues. The CDR3 nucleotides are TGTGCCAGCAGCCCCACTAGCTCCTATAATTCACCCCTCCACTTT. Its translation: CASSPTSSYNSPLHF.

The chain uses TRBV29-1 and TRBJ1-1, with TRBD1 as a possible D gene (5 bases). Trimming removed 8 bases at V and 6 bases at J, with 19 bases between. Germline V gene lookup returns CDR1 SQVTM and CDR2 ANQGSEA. CDR3 size: 13 residues. The DNA of the CDR3 is TGCAGCTTCCGCTCTCCGCCGGGGGCTGAAGCTTTCTTT. Residues: CSFRSPPGAEAFF.

The chain has TRBV7-9 and TRBJ1-1, with D possibly TRBD1 on 6 matching bases. This CDR3 has 12 residues. CDR1 SEHNR and CDR2 FQNEAQ come from the germline V gene (reference sequence). The ends were cut back, 3 bases at V and 7 bases at J, with 9 bases in the middle. The CDR3 bases are TGTGCCAGCAGCTTTGACAGGATTGAAGCTTTCTTT. This sequence encodes CASSFDRIEAFF. Filled out from reference TRBV7-9 and TRBJ1-1, the complete variable domain reads DTGVSQNPRHKITKRGQNVTFRCDPISEHNRLYWYRQTLGQGPEFLTYFQNEAQLEKSRLLSDRFSAERPKGSFSTLEIQRTEQGDSAMYLCASSFDRIEAFFGQGTRLTVV.

The rearrangement uses TRBV4-3 and TRBJ2-3; 12 bases line up with TRBD2. The germline V gene encodes CDR1 LGHNA and CDR2 YSLEER. The J segment lost 3 bases and the V segment lost 4 bases, leaving 8 bases of the junction unmatched. CDR3 length: 17 residues. DNA of the CDR3: TGCGCCAGCAGCCCCAAGCCAACTAGCGGGGGGACAGATACGCAGTATTTT. As protein: CASSPKPTSGGTDTQYF.

This clonotype was observed a few times. The V and J genes are TRBV5-1 and TRBJ1-2, with 10 positions matching TRBD1. Germline V lookup: CDR1 SGHRS, CDR2 YFSETQ. The CDR3 spans 19 residues. Germline trimming cut 4 bases from V and 0 bases from J; bases unmatched to any gene: 15. CDR3 region: CASSATLRDRGVSNYGYTF. The CDR3 DNA reads TGCGCCAGCAGCGCCACACTACGGGACAGGGGAGTTTCTAACTATGGCTACACCTTC.

This sequence joins TRBV4-3 and TRBJ2-7; 8 positions agree with TRBD1. V was clipped by 4 bases and J by 7 bases; unmatched bases: 6. The germline V gene encodes CDR1 LGHNA and CDR2 YSLEER. The CDR3 runs 13 residues. The CDR3 spells CASSLIRGREQYF. In DNA, the CDR3 is TGCGCCAGCAGCCTCATCAGGGGGCGGGAGCAGTACTTC.

A few counts support this clonotype. The chain couples TRBV20-1 to TRBJ2-3, with 9 bases that match TRBD1. The CDR3 totals 14 residues. Germline CDR1 reads DFQATT; CDR2 reads SNEGSKA (reference sequence). The junction had 5 bases not matched to a gene; V was cut back by 3 bases and J by 4 bases. The CDR3 region has the DNA TGCAGTGCTAGCCTTACAGGGGGCGCAGATACGCAGTATTTT. The encoded protein is CSASLTGGADTQYF.

This clonotype was found many times. The chain carries TRBV7-8 and TRBJ2-7; D possibly uses TRBD1 or TRBD2 (5 bases each). The CDR3 is 12 amino acids. The germline gives CDR1 SGHVS, CDR2 FQNEAQ. V was shortened by 5 bases and J by 9 bases, with 14 bases between the two germline ends. The CDR3 bases are TGTGCCAGCAGCCCCGGAGGTGGGGGGCAGTACTTC. It is translated as CASSPGGGGQYF.

This clonotype was seen only once. This clone may be a read error of a much larger clone one base away. The chain links TRBV7-8 to TRBJ2-5, with TRBD1 matching over 7 bases. Germline V CDR1 and CDR2: SGHVS, FQNEAQ. The CDR3 totals 14 residues. V shed 4 bases, J shed 4 bases, and the junction held 6 bases outside the gene matches. In DNA, the CDR3 is TGTGCCAGCAGCTCCGGACAGGAGAGAGAGACCCAGTACTTC. Translated, it gives CASSSGQERETQYF. The whole variable domain, remainder taken from reference TRBV7-8 and TRBJ2-5, is GAGVSQSPRYKVAKRGQDVALRCDPISGHVSLFWYQQALGQGPEFLTYFQNEAQLDKSGLPSDRFFAERPEGSVSTLKIQRTQQEDSAVYLCASSSGQERETQYFGPGTRLLVL.

A few counts support this clonotype. The chain is built from TRBV7-2 and TRBJ1-5; perhaps TRBD1 as D (5 bases). V was cut by 1 base and J by 3 bases, with 7 bases left in between. This CDR3 has 14 residues. CDR1 is SGHTA and CDR2 is FQGNSA in the germline V gene. The chain's CDR3 is CASSLDRTNQPQHF. CDR3 nucleotide sequence: TGTGCCAGCAGCTTAGACAGGACCAATCAGCCCCAGCATTTT.